The T cell receptor beta chain under discussion was sequenced for a study of beta chain features in type 1 diabetes. On the study more broadly: There was similarity between patients and healthy donors in age, gender and cell yields. All of the samples together had 85 million to 140 million sorted cells examined.

Study results and caveats: Type 1 diabetes patients had moderately but significantly shorter TCRB CDR3s in all four CD4+ subsets.

This clone was found a few times. Its specificity is unknown. TCRB transcripts that were expressed got sequenced, as all of the isolated RNA had been reverse transcribed. Some clones are missing from TCRdb's copy, which holds only in-frame ones; the method was immunoSEQ multiplex PCR. The table has about 190,000 clones, 6.5% to 9.5% seen once. A single heparinised draw of about 120 mL on average was taken per donor. V gave up 5 bases and J gave up 8 bases; unmatched junction bases: 11. The CDR3 consists of 13 residues. The germline V gene has CDR1 GTSNPN and CDR2 SVGIG (reference sequence). The TCR sequence derives from a woman in her thirties or forties with type 1 diabetes. This chain uses TRBV30 with TRBJ1-2; 7 positions match TRBD1. What was sequenced was central memory CD4+ T cells from blood. The CDR3 DNA is TGTGCCTGGTTTGCCGGGACAGTGGCCGGCTACACCTTC. It yields the protein CAWFAGTVAGYTF.